The source of this T cell receptor (beta chain) is a study of CD8+ T cells in alopecia areata. Study information: Among treated patients, oral tofacitinib was administered at 5 to 10 mg twice daily.

CDR1 is SGHRS and CDR2 is YFSETQ in the germline V gene. V shed 4 bases, J shed 2 bases, and the junction held 4 bases outside the gene matches. The CDR3 runs to 14 residues. Only a few counts were recorded for this clone. Treatment reported: oral pan-JAK inhibitor, 5-10 mg twice daily. RNA extraction was followed by reverse transcription into cDNA, which acted as the sequencing template. Assay: immunoSEQ multiplex PCR; the TCRdb copy retains only in-frame clones and omits some. The table shows about 200,000 clones, with about 62% occurring only once. The source is a human donor with alopecia areata. This chain uses TRBV5-1 with TRBJ2-5; 8 bases are a match to TRBD1. Sequences were derived from CD4+ T cells sorted from blood, sampled at week 24, from a patient treated with tofacitinib. As DNA, the CDR3 is TGCGCCAGCAGCACGGACAGGGAACAAGAGACCCAGTACTTC. Residues: CASSTDREQETQYF.